These 4 T cell receptor beta chains originate from one sample sequenced in a study of CDR3 diversity in severe acne. One entry per CDR3 protein results from TCRdb running MiXCR on the PCR reads. The profile shows some 84,000 distinct CDR3 sequences, about half of them singletons. The sample was blood. These receptors were collected from a male donor in good health, serving as a control.

The chain carries TRBV15 and TRBJ1-5; TRBD1 might be the D (5 bases). Germline loops: CDR1 LNHNV, CDR2 YYDKDF (reference sequence). With 5 bases removed from V and 4 bases from J, the gap between germline ends came to 12 bases. CDR3 length: 14 residues. CDR3 sequence reads: CATSVQGTNQPQHF. The CDR3 bases are TGTGCCACCAGCGTCCAGGGAACAAATCAGCCCCAGCATTTT.

A word on this clonotype: A junction end diverges from the germline sequence, so it may reflect a read error. The J gene is TRBJ1-2, the V gene TRBV5-1, with 8 positions matching TRBD1. Germline V gives CDR1 SGHRS, CDR2 YFSETQ. CDR3 length: 15 residues. The CDR3 sequence: CSSSRETGVNYGYTF. The CDR3 coding sequence is TGCTCCAGCAGCAGGGAGACAGGGGTTAACTATGGCTACACCTTC.

The chain employs TRBV10-2 and TRBJ2-7, with a possible D match to TRBD2 (6 bases). With 8 bases removed from V and 3 bases from J, the gap between germline ends came to 20 bases. The CDR3 contains 15 residues. Germline V gene lookup returns CDR1 WSHSY and CDR2 SAAADI. In DNA form, the CDR3 reads TGCGCCAGCGCGGGGCAGCCAAAGGGGAGCTACGAGCAGTACTTC. It codes for CASAGQPKGSYEQYF.

A few counts support this clonotype. One junction end does not reproduce the germline sequence, and a read error may be involved. V is TRBV7-9 and J is TRBJ2-5; 7 bases line up with TRBD1. CDR1 and CDR2 (germline): SEHNR, FQNEAQ (reference sequence). The CDR3 has 15 amino acids. The CDR3 nucleotides read TGTGCTAGCAGCCCAGGGGGACAGCCAGAGGAGACCCAGTACTTC. The encoded protein is CASSPGGQPEETQYF.